Here is one T cell receptor (beta chain) with its context. These data come from a study of blood T cell repertoires in COVID-19. Across the whole study: Whether acute or convalescent, the COVID-19 samples came from the United States, Italy and Spain. T cells, B-cell-depleted T cells, or PBMCs provided the cDNA or gDNA that served as material.

As handled by the study authors: Reference gene primer amplification gave nucleated cell count estimates. Assay used: immunoSEQ multiplex PCR; TCRdb lists only in-frame clones, some missing. V and J calls and clone size follow that table, whereas D and trimming were derived from the DNA. The sample includes 65,000 to 70,000 clones, roughly 89% seen only once; the top ten take roughly 19%. The CDR3 totals 13 residues. J lost 13 bases, V lost 4 bases, and 7 bases had no gene match. The germline CDR1 and CDR2 sequences are SEHNR and FQNEAQ (reference sequence). Sequenced: peripheral blood. The sequence was obtained from a woman of 80 years or more with acute or convalescent COVID-19. The chain has TRBV7-9 and TRBJ1-4, with 9 bases identical to TRBD1. The CDR3 region has the DNA TGTGCCAGCAGCTCGGGACAGGGTGTCGGACTGTTTTTT. This translates into CASSSGQGVGLFF.